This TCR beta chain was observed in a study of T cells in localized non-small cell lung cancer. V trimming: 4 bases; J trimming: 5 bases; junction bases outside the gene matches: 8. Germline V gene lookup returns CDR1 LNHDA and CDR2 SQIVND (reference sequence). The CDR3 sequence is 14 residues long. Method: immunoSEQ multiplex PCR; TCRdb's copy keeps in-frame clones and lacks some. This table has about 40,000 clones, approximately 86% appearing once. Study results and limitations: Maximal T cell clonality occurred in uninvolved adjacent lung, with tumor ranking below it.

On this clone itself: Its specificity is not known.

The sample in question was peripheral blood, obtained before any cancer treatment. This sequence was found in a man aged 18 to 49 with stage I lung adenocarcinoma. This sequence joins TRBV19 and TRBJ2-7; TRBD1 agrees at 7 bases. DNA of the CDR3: TGTGCCAGTAGTACCTACAGGGGTAGGGACGAGCAGTACTTC. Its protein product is CASSTYRGRDEQYF.